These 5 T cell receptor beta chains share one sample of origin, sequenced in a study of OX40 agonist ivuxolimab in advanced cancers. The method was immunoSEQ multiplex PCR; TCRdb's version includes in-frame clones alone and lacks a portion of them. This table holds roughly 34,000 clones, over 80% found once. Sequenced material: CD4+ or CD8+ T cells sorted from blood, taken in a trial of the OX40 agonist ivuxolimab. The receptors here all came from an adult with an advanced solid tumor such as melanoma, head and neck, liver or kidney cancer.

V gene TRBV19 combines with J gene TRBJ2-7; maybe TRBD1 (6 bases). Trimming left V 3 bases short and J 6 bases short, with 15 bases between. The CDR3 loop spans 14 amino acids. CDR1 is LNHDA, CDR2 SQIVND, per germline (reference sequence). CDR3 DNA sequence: TGTGCCAGTAGTATCCAGGGGACACGTGGCGAGCAGTACTTC. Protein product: CASSIQGTRGEQYF.

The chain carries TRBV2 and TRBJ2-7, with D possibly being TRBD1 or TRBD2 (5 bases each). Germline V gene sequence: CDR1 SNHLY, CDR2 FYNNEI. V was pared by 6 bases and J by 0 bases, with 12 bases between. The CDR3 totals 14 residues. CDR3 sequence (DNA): TGTGCCAGCAGAGAGGGACGGATCTCCTACGAGCAGTACTTC. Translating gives CASREGRISYEQYF.

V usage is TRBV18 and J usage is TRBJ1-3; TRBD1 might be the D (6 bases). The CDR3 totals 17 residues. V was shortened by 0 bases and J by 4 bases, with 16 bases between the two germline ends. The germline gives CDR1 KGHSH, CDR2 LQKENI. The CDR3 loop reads CASSPPSRGASGNTIYF. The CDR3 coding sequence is TGTGCCAGCTCACCACCCTCCAGGGGCGCATCGGGAAACACCATATATTTT. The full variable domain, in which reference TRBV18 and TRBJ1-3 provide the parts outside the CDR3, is NAGVMQNPRHLVRRRGQEARLRCSPMKGHSHVYWYRQLPEEGLKFMVYLQKENIIDESGMPKERFSAEFPKEGPSILRIQQVVRGDSAAYFCASSPPSRGASGNTIYFGEGSWLTVV.

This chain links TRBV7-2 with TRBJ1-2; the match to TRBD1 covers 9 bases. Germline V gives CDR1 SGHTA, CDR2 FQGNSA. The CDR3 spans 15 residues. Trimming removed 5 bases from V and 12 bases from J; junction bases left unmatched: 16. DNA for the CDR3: TGTGCCAGCAGCACTTACCCGGGACAGGGAACCACTAACACCTTC. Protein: CASSTYPGQGTTNTF.

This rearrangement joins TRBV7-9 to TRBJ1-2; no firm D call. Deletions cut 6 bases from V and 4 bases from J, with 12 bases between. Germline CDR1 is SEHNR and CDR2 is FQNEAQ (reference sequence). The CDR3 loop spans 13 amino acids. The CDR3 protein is CASRPGIFYGYTF. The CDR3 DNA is TGTGCCAGCAGACCGGGGATATTCTATGGCTACACCTTC. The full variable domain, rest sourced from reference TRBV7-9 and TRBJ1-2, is DTGVSQNPRHKITKRGQNVTFRCDPISEHNRLYWYRQTLGQGPEFLTYFQNEAQLEKSRLLSDRFSAERPKGSFSTLEIQRTEQGDSAMYLCASRPGIFYGYTFGSGTRLTVV.